The text below deals with one T cell receptor beta chain. Its antigen is unknown. Per-base quality was not reported, and no clone a single base away is much larger than it. CD8 naive samples consisted of CD45RO-negative cells that were positively selected for CCR7, yielding a CD45RA+CCR7+ population without TemRA cells. The donors were healthy, HIV-negative adults with no recently reported acute infections or vaccinations. All donors were Caucasian adults living in Nashville, Tennessee, USA. After blood collection by leukapheresis, PBMCs were isolated using Ficoll-Histopaque density gradient centrifugation and then cryopreserved in the vapor phase of liquid nitrogen. Analytical flow cytometry was used to check the purity and quantity of each magnetically sorted T cell population. From each sorted fraction, genomic DNA was isolated and quantified by UV absorbance on a Nanodrop 2000c. The junction shows trimming of 3 bases on V and 8 bases on J, plus 11 bases between the germline ends. The CDR3 goes from the cysteine to the phenylalanine over 12 residues. The DNA shown is the 36-base CDR3, in frame from base 1. The germline V gene sets CDR1 to SGDLS and CDR2 to YYNGEE.

The entry originates in a study of shared clonotypes between healthy human individuals (dated by TCRdb to about 2020). Regarding the complete study: A couple of women and a few men aged 18 to 49 years were included in the cohort. Each donor's leukapheresis produced roughly between roughly 0.94 and 9.5 billion PBMCs. Libraries were prepared and TCR repertoires were sequenced by different laboratories using diverse techniques, in order to increase sequencing depth and limit assay-specific biases. For each donor, CD4 naive and CD4 memory were each given three plates, CD8 naive was given two plates, and CD8 memory was given one plate. The study deeply sequenced blood TCR repertoires of about five healthy adults to estimate repertoire size and the extent of clonotype sharing between individuals.

Using the deep immunoSEQ assay, multiplex PCR amplified TCR CDR3 regions from genomic DNA. Genomic DNA extracted from each cell subset was distributed evenly over all wells of several immunoSEQ 96-well plates, and each plate served as one replicate. For sorted subsets, about 200 ng genomic DNA, equal to 30,000 to 35,000 T cell genomes, was loaded into each replicate PCR. The purified libraries were quantified using a Qubit 3.0 fluorometer, sized with a Bioanalyzer 2100, and then quantified again using the KAPA Library Quantification kit. Each immunoSEQ 96-well plate was sequenced on its own single-read 150-cycle Illumina NextSeq 550 flow cell. Per the original workflow: The immunoSEQ output contained only junctional sequences without quality scores, so filtering could not match that applied to full-length reads. Sequences were annotated with PyIR, a Python wrapper for IgBLAST v1.9, using IMGT germline references to assign V/J genes and CDR3. Reads were filtered out if the reads had weak V/J assignments (E-value above 1e-6), no CDR3, stop codons, out-of-frame junctions, or ambiguous translated residues. V3J clonotypes were defined as sequences sharing the same inferred V gene, J gene, and CDR3 amino acid sequence. Percentage overlap between repertoires was calculated by dividing the number of shared unique clonotypes by the size of the smaller repertoire. Repertoire richness was assessed with RTK rarefaction, the Chao1 estimator, and Recon v2.1 estimates of unobserved clonotypes. OLGA was used to compute generation probabilities for all TCRbeta clonotypes that the gDNA method yielded from several donors. TCRdb retrieved this table from immuneACCESS and kept in-frame rearrangements only. Not all clones are present; in checked studies, unresolved V genes account for under half, and no reason is known for the remainder. That table is the source of V, J and clone size, and D and trimming were worked out from the DNA. The sample contains 1.5 million to 2.5 million clones, 85% to 95% of them found a single time. The top ten clonotypes cover 1.2% of the sample.

General findings and caveats noted by the study authors: Because the study included a small number of donors, the genetic and exposure-history diversity represented was limited. Larger estimated clonotype richness was generally found for naive subsets than for memory subsets. Based on pairwise subsampling, the degree of clonotype sharing among donors was expected to be affected by sequencing depth. Even with the large sequencing depth, rarefaction of the sorted-subset datasets indicated that sequencing was incomplete. Across a handful of donors, around 5% of naive CD4, roughly 3.4% of naive CD8, approximately 2.5% of memory CD4, and roughly 0.4% of memory CD8 clonotypes were shared. Higher generation probabilities were observed for clonotypes shared by all four sorted-subset donors than for non-shared clonotypes. Sampling was limited to blood, and TCR repertoires in tissue likely differ from TCR repertoires in blood.

The sequenced sample was naive CD8+ T cells sorted from blood. This sample's cell subset or site label indicates: CD45RA+CCR7+. The clonotype comes from a young man in good health. The chain employs TRBV9 and TRBJ1-2; no D gene call is confident. The sequence in DNA is TGTGCCAGCAGCGCCGGGGTGGCGGGCTACACCTTC. Its translation is CASSAGVAGYTF.